A selection of T cell receptor beta chains follows, all from one sample in a study of cytomegalovirus exposure and HLA in healthy donors. The table came from immunoSEQ multiplex PCR; TCRdb's copy has only in-frame clones and leaves some out. The sample carries around 130,000 clones, roughly 8.3% recorded once. Sequenced input: PBMCs. The source of these receptors is a man in his forties in good health and CMV-seronegative. CDR3s include the opening cysteine and the closing phenylalanine or tryptophan. A D gene is named only where the DNA matches it firmly. The size of a clone is reported for some rows only, either as once, few or many, or as a class for expanded clones.

V: TRBV6-6
J: TRBJ2-3
D: TRBD2
size: .
DNA: TGTGCCAGCAGATTAACTAGCGGCACAGATACGCAGTATTTT
CDR3: CASRLTSGTDTQYF

V: TRBV7-9
J: TRBJ2-1
D: TRBD2
size: .
DNA: TGTGCCAGCGCGTCGGCTAGCGGCAACAATGAGCAGTTCTTC
CDR3: CASASASGNNEQFF

V: TRBV9
J: TRBJ2-5
D: TRBD2
size: .
DNA: TGTGCCAGCAGCGTAGGACTAGCGGGGGGCGTGAAGACCCAGTACTTC
CDR3: CASSVGLAGGVKTQYF

V: TRBV4-1
J: TRBJ2-1
D: TRBD1
size: few
DNA: TGCGCCAGCCGGCGGGACAGGGGTTACAATGAGCAGTTCTTC
CDR3: CASRRDRGYNEQFF

V: TRBV30
J: TRBJ1-2
D: .
size: few
DNA: TGTGCCTTCCCGGGGGGGTTTGGCTACACCTTC
CDR3: CAFPGGFGYTF

V: TRBV6-1
J: TRBJ2-3
D: .
size: .
DNA: TGTGCCAGCAGTGGACAGGTTAGCACAGATACGCAGTATTTT
CDR3: CASSGQVSTDTQYF

V: TRBV7-9
J: TRBJ1-1
D: .
size: .
DNA: TGTGCCAGCAGCTCCGGGGGGAACACTGAAGCTTTCTTT
CDR3: CASSSGGNTEAFF

V: TRBV28
J: TRBJ1-4
D: .
size: .
DNA: TGTGCCAGCAGTTTCGGAGGGTCCTTTAATGAAAAACTGTTTTTT
CDR3: CASSFGGSFNEKLFF

V: TRBV9
J: TRBJ2-1
D: TRBD1
size: .
DNA: TGTGCCAGCAGCGCAGGACAGGGGGTTTACAATGAGCAGTTCTTC
CDR3: CASSAGQGVYNEQFF

V: TRBV19
J: TRBJ1-4
D: .
size: few
DNA: TGTGCCAGTAGTCCCCGTTCTAGGGGTCGTGAAAAACTGTTTTTT
CDR3: CASSPRSRGREKLFF

V: TRBV10-1
J: TRBJ2-5
D: TRBD2
size: .
DNA: TGCGCCAGCAGCCGGACTAGCAAAGAGACCCAGTACTTC
CDR3: CASSRTSKETQYF

V: TRBV7-2
J: TRBJ1-6
D: .
size: few
DNA: TGTGCCAGCAGGTACCAGGGTGGAGATTACAATTCACCCCTCCACTTT
CDR3: CASRYQGGDYNSPLHF

V: TRBV4-1
J: TRBJ2-7
D: .
size: .
DNA: TGCGCCAGCAGCCAAGCCAGTGAGGCCTACGAGCAGTACTTC
CDR3: CASSQASEAYEQYF

V: TRBV15
J: TRBJ2-7
D: TRBD1
size: few
DNA: TGTGCCACCAGCAGAGCGGGACAGCCCTACGAGCAGTACTTC
CDR3: CATSRAGQPYEQYF

V: TRBV30
J: TRBJ2-5
D: .
size: few
DNA: TGTGCCTGGAGTGTGGGGACGGCGGGGCAAGAGACCCAGTACTTC
CDR3: CAWSVGTAGQETQYF

V: TRBV30
J: TRBJ2-5
D: .
size: .
DNA: TGTGCCTGGACAGGCACCGACAGGGAGACCCAGTACTTC
CDR3: CAWTGTDRETQYF

V: TRBV13
J: TRBJ2-2
D: TRBD2
size: .
DNA: TGTGCCAGCAGCCTAAACTCGGGACTAGCGGGAGACCCGGTCACCGGGGAGCTGTTTTTT
CDR3: CASSLNSGLAGDPVTGELFF

V: TRBV7-2
J: TRBJ2-2
D: TRBD1
size: .
DNA: TGTGCCAGCAGGGGACAGACGAACACCGGGGAGCTGTTTTTT
CDR3: CASRGQTNTGELFF

V: TRBV7-3
J: TRBJ2-4
D: .
size: .
DNA: TGTGCCAGCAGCTTAAGGATCGCAGGGATCGTGGCCAAAAACATTCAGTACTTC
CDR3: CASSLRIAGIVAKNIQYF

V: TRBV5-4
J: TRBJ2-2
D: .
size: .
DNA: TGTGCCAGCAGCTTCGGACAGACGAACACCGGGGAGCTGTTTTTT
CDR3: CASSFGQTNTGELFF

V: TRBV6-6
J: TRBJ1-6
D: TRBD1
size: .
DNA: TGTGCCAGCAGTTTCGATGACAGGGCCTATAATTCACCCCTCCACTTT
CDR3: CASSFDDRAYNSPLHF

V: TRBV19
J: TRBJ2-3
D: TRBD2
size: .
DNA: TGTGCCAGTAGTATAGACGGGACTAGCGGTACAGATACGCAGTATTTT
CDR3: CASSIDGTSGTDTQYF

V: TRBV6-1
J: TRBJ2-2
D: .
size: many
DNA: TGTGCCAGCAGTGAAACCTACCACGGGGAGCTGTTTTTT
CDR3: CASSETYHGELFF

V: TRBV27
J: TRBJ2-7
D: TRBD2
size: .
DNA: TGTGCCAGCAGTTTAGAGCGGGGGTTGACCTACGAGCAGTACTTC
CDR3: CASSLERGLTYEQYF

V: TRBV2
J: TRBJ2-1
D: .
size: .
DNA: TGTGCCAGCAGTGAAATCCAGTACAATGAGCAGTTCTTC
CDR3: CASSEIQYNEQFF

V: TRBV5-1
J: TRBJ2-2
D: .
size: .
DNA: TGCGCCAGCAGCTTGGCGGCAGGCGGAGGCGGGGAGCTGTTTTTT
CDR3: CASSLAAGGGGELFF

V: TRBV6-5
J: TRBJ1-1
D: .
size: few
DNA: TGTGCCAGCAGTTCCCGGACAGTCTTGATGAACACTGAAGCTTTCTTT
CDR3: CASSSRTVLMNTEAFF

V: TRBV11-2
J: TRBJ1-4
D: .
size: few
DNA: TGTGCCAGCAGCTTAATAGGGGGTACTAATGAAAAACTGTTTTTT
CDR3: CASSLIGGTNEKLFF

V: TRBV11-2
J: TRBJ1-1
D: .
size: few
DNA: TGTGCCAGCAGCTTCGGGGGGGCCGGGAACACTGAAGCTTTCTTT
CDR3: CASSFGGAGNTEAFF

V: TRBV7-2
J: TRBJ2-7
D: TRBD1
size: .
DNA: TGTGCCAGCAGCTTGACAGGGAGCTCCTACGAGCAGTACTTC
CDR3: CASSLTGSSYEQYF

V: TRBV5-4
J: TRBJ1-6
D: .
size: .
DNA: TGTGCCAGCAGCCCGGGACTGCTATCCCGAAATTCACCCCTCCACTTT
CDR3: CASSPGLLSRNSPLHF

V: TRBV12-5
J: TRBJ2-3
D: .
size: .
DNA: TGTGCTAGTGCCAGGAACACAGATACGCAGTATTTT
CDR3: CASARNTDTQYF

V: TRBV2
J: TRBJ2-3
D: .
size: few
DNA: TGTGCCAGCAGCTACCTACGAAGCTCAGGGGCGGATACGCAGTATTTT
CDR3: CASSYLRSSGADTQYF

V: TRBV18
J: TRBJ2-2
D: TRBD1
size: .
DNA: TGTGCCAGCTCTCCGACGAGGGGGCGCGTCAACACCGGGGAGCTGTTTTTT
CDR3: CASSPTRGRVNTGELFF

V: TRBV6-4
J: TRBJ1-1
D: TRBD1
size: few
DNA: TGTGCCAGCAGTGACTCGATTGGACAGGGTGCAGCTTTCTTT
CDR3: CASSDSIGQGAAFF

V: TRBV6-5
J: TRBJ1-1
D: .
size: .
DNA: TGTGCCACCGGGCGGGGGAAGAACACTGAAGCTTTCTTT
CDR3: CATGRGKNTEAFF

V: TRBV6-4
J: TRBJ1-5
D: .
size: few
DNA: TGTGCCAGCAGTGAACAGATTTACAGCAATCAGCCCCAGCATTTT
CDR3: CASSEQIYSNQPQHF

V: TRBV19
J: TRBJ1-5
D: TRBD1
size: few
DNA: TGTGCCAGTAGTATAGCGGACAGGGCGAGTCAGCCCCAGCATTTT
CDR3: CASSIADRASQPQHF

V: TRBV4-2
J: TRBJ1-4
D: TRBD1
size: few
DNA: TGTGCCAGCAGCCAAGATTCCGACAGGGGGGTGGAAAAACTGTTTTTT
CDR3: CASSQDSDRGVEKLFF

V: TRBV30
J: TRBJ1-4
D: .
size: few
DNA: TGTGCCTGGAGTGACAGAGGAGGGGATGAAAAACTGTTTTTT
CDR3: CAWSDRGGDEKLFF

V: TRBV9
J: TRBJ2-5
D: TRBD2
size: few
DNA: TGTGCCAGCAGCGTCACTAGCGGGGGTTATCAAGAGACCCAGTACTTC
CDR3: CASSVTSGGYQETQYF

V: TRBV7-2
J: TRBJ1-1
D: .
size: few
DNA: TGTGCCAGCAGCTACGACAGCATGAACACTGAAGCTTTCTTT
CDR3: CASSYDSMNTEAFF

V: TRBV10-3
J: TRBJ2-7
D: .
size: .
DNA: TGTGCCATCAGTACGGGGAGCTCCTACGAGCAGTACTTC
CDR3: CAISTGSSYEQYF

V: TRBV19
J: TRBJ2-1
D: .
size: .
DNA: TGTGCCAGTAGTAGAAGTGGGGGGTTTAAGCAGTTCTTC
CDR3: CASSRSGGFKQFF

V: TRBV10-2
J: TRBJ2-5
D: TRBD2
size: .
DNA: TGCGCCAGCAGTGAAACAGCGGGGATGGAGACCCAGTACTTC
CDR3: CASSETAGMETQYF

V: TRBV25-1
J: TRBJ1-1
D: .
size: few
DNA: TGTGCCAGCAGTGATCGCTACCACGCGGGCACTGAAGCTTTCTTT
CDR3: CASSDRYHAGTEAFF

V: TRBV4-1
J: TRBJ2-3
D: TRBD2
size: few
DNA: TGCGCCAGCAGCCTGACTAGCGGGGCCGATACGCAGTATTTT
CDR3: CASSLTSGADTQYF

V: TRBV6-5
J: TRBJ1-4
D: .
size: few
DNA: TGTGCCAGCAGGAATCCGGGGGGGGGTGAAAAACTGTTTTTT
CDR3: CASRNPGGGEKLFF

V: TRBV11-2
J: TRBJ2-3
D: .
size: few
DNA: TGTGCCAGCAGCTTAGATCCGGGAGATACGCAGTATTTT
CDR3: CASSLDPGDTQYF

V: TRBV5-4
J: TRBJ2-3
D: .
size: few
DNA: TGTGCCAGCAGCTCCTTTGTGGATACGCAGTATTTT
CDR3: CASSSFVDTQYF

V: TRBV27
J: TRBJ2-7
D: .
size: .
DNA: TGTGCCAGCGCCTCCCGGGGTAACTACGAGCAGTACTTC
CDR3: CASASRGNYEQYF

V: TRBV7-2
J: TRBJ2-3
D: .
size: few
DNA: TGTGCCAGCAGCTTAGGGTCAGGGGTTCCTACGCAGTATTTT
CDR3: CASSLGSGVPTQYF

V: TRBV19
J: TRBJ1-4
D: TRBD1
size: .
DNA: TGTGCCAGTACCAAAAGGGGGCTGGACAGGGCTAATGAAAAACTGTTTTTT
CDR3: CASTKRGLDRANEKLFF

V: TRBV13
J: TRBJ2-2
D: .
size: few
DNA: TGTGCCAGCAGCCCCGAGGGGGACACCGGGGAGCTGTTTTTT
CDR3: CASSPEGDTGELFF

V: TRBV27
J: TRBJ1-5
D: .
size: few
DNA: TGTGCCAGCAGTTTGGGGGGGCTGTATCAGCCCCAGCATTTT
CDR3: CASSLGGLYQPQHF